One sample yielded the 30 T cell receptor beta chains listed below, sequenced in a study of Graves' ophthalmopathy and Graves' hyperthyroidism. The TCR beta CDR3 regions underwent amplification from RNA transcripts. The first-round RT-PCR employed HTBI primers together with the Qiagen OneStep RT-PCR kit. A multiplex PCR was then performed as the second round. MiXCR was run by TCRdb on the multiplex PCR reads, yielding one entry per CDR3 protein. The table lists around 1.1 million distinct CDR3 sequences, about 38% of them singletons. Input material: peripheral blood or thyroid tissue (not recorded which). These receptors were obtained from an adult man with Graves' hyperthyroidism.

The chain links TRBV25-1 to TRBJ2-7, with 7 bases fitting TRBD2. CDR3 length equals 15 residues. J lost 5 bases, V lost 2 bases, and 9 bases had no gene match. CDR1 and CDR2 (germline): MGHDK, SYGVNS. For the CDR3, the DNA is TGTGCCAGCAGTGAAGGTGCGGGAGCGTTCGACGAGCAGTACTTC. Protein sequence: CASSEGAGAFDEQYF.

The chain uses TRBV7-2 and TRBJ2-7, with TRBD2 matching over 8 bases. From germline, CDR1 is SGHTA and CDR2 FQGNSA. With V trimmed by 5 bases and J by 3 bases, 12 bases remained unmatched. The CDR3 sequence is 16 residues long. The CDR3 DNA follows: TGTGCCAGCAGCCTTATAGCGGGAACAAACAGCTACGAGCAGTACTTC. Protein: CASSLIAGTNSYEQYF. Full variable domain (rest looked up from reference TRBV7-2 and TRBJ2-7): GAGVSQSPSNKVTEKGKDVELRCDPISGHTALYWYRQSLGQGLEFLIYFQGNSAPDKSGLPSDRFSAERTGGSVSTLTIQRTQQEDSAVYLCASSLIAGTNSYEQYFGPGTRLTVT.

Concerning this clonotype itself: This clone may be a read error of a much larger clone one base away. V gene TRBV10-3 combines with J gene TRBJ2-5; 7 positions agree with TRBD1. Looked up from germline, CDR1 is ENHRY and CDR2 is SYGVKD. The CDR3 contains 15 residues. The V gene end was trimmed by 4 bases and the J gene end by 0 bases; junction bases not matched to a gene: 5. This CDR3 reads CAISGKTGDQETQYF. CDR3 nucleotides: TGTGCCATCAGTGGTAAAACAGGGGACCAAGAGACCCAGTACTTC.

This clonotype was recorded many times. The chain carries TRBV20-1 and TRBJ2-7; 10 bases are shared with TRBD1. The CDR3 totals 12 residues. Germline V CDR1 and CDR2: DFQATT, SNEGSKA (reference sequence). Trimming removed 6 bases from V and 7 bases from J; junction bases left unmatched: 6. The CDR3 nucleotides are TGCAGTGCCATAGACAGGGGGCTGGAGCAGTACTTC. Its protein product is CSAIDRGLEQYF.

This clonotype was seen a few times. J is TRBJ1-4 and V is TRBV27; 7 bases are a match to TRBD1. The length of the CDR3 is 13 residues. Germline lookup yields CDR1 MNHEY and CDR2 SMNVEV (reference sequence). With V trimmed by 8 bases and J by 6 bases, 6 bases remained unmatched. The CDR3 DNA reads as TGTGCCAGCGGGACAGTGGGATATGAAAAACTGTTTTTT. Its protein is CASGTVGYEKLFF.

This chain joins TRBV7-2 and TRBJ2-7; the D is unclear. V was shortened by 1 base and J by 2 bases, with 9 bases between the two germline ends. Germline V gene data show CDR1 as SGHTA and CDR2 as FQGNSA. The CDR3 contains 14 residues. This CDR3 is CASSLVRNPYEQYF. DNA of the CDR3: TGTGCCAGCAGCTTAGTTAGGAATCCCTACGAGCAGTACTTC.

The chain is built from TRBV20-1 and TRBJ2-2; TRBD1 matches 7 bases. V lost 2 bases and J lost 5; bases outside the gene matches: 5. CDR3 length: 14 residues. Germline lookup yields CDR1 DFQATT and CDR2 SNEGSKA (reference sequence). The chain's CDR3 is CSARKTGWTGELFF. CDR3 nucleotides: TGCAGTGCTAGAAAGACAGGGTGGACCGGGGAGCTGTTTTTT.

This clonotype has ten or more counts. The genes are TRBV12-3 or TRBV12-4 and TRBJ1-1; D is perhaps TRBD1 (5 bases). The ends were cut back, 6 bases at V and 8 bases at J, with 16 bases in the middle. There are 13 residues in the CDR3. The CDR3 loop is CASRGRGSGEAFF. Written as DNA, the CDR3 is TGTGCCAGCAGGGGACGGGGCTCCGGGGAAGCTTTCTTT.

This clonotype has a handful of counts. The chain recombines TRBV5-4 with TRBJ1-2, with 10 nucleotides matching TRBD1. Trimming took 4 bases from V and 4 from J; bases not matched to a gene: 10. This CDR3 comprises 16 residues. The germline V gene has CDR1 SGHNT and CDR2 YYREEE (reference sequence). The CDR3 here is CASSHPGTGVIYGYTF. CDR3 sequence (DNA): TGTGCCAGCAGCCATCCCGGGACAGGGGTCATCTATGGCTACACCTTC.

In this sample, this clonotype turned up many times. The rearrangement uses TRBV20-1 and TRBJ2-5; 10 bases are a match to TRBD2. Germline V lookup: CDR1 DFQATT, CDR2 SNEGSKA (reference sequence). Germline trimming cut 3 bases from V and 5 bases from J; bases unmatched to any gene: 6. The CDR3 has 14 amino acids. CDR3 nucleotides: TGCAGTGCTAGGCTAGCGGGGGAGGGGGAGACCCAGTACTTC. Translated: CSARLAGEGETQYF.

The rearrangement uses TRBV7-7 and TRBJ2-6; 7 nucleotides agree with TRBD1. V was pared by 5 bases and J by 0 bases, with 7 bases of the junction left unmatched. Germline CDR1 SSHAT, CDR2 FNYEAQ (reference sequence). The CDR3 extends over 17 amino acids. The CDR3 loop is CASSTGTASSGANVLTF. In DNA, the CDR3 is TGTGCCAGCAGCACCGGGACAGCCAGCTCTGGGGCCAACGTCCTGACTTTC.

The V and J genes are TRBV20-1 and TRBJ1-1; D is unclear. Germline V CDR1 and CDR2: DFQATT, SNEGSKA (reference sequence). The CDR3 totals 13 residues. V lost 6 bases to trimming and J lost 0 bases, with 11 bases between them. DNA of the CDR3: TGCAGTGCCCTCCTCGGGGTGAACACTGAAGCTTTCTTT. Its translation: CSALLGVNTEAFF.

This clonotype was seen at least ten times. J is TRBJ2-2 and V is TRBV20-1; maybe TRBD2 (5 bases). The V end lost 3 bases, the J end lost 7 bases, and 18 bases lay between the germline ends. The CDR3 sequence is 15 residues long. CDR1 is DFQATT, CDR2 SNEGSKA, per germline (reference sequence). The CDR3 DNA reads as TGCAGTGCTAGTCCTGCGAGGAGGTGGAACGGGGAGCTGTTTTTT. Amino acids: CSASPARRWNGELFF.

This chain joins TRBV10-3 and TRBJ2-2; 11 bases map to TRBD2. This CDR3 is built from 19 residues. Unmatched junction bases numbered 19, after V lost 7 bases and J lost 6 bases. Germline CDR1 ENHRY, CDR2 SYGVKD. CDR3 sequence (DNA): TGTGCCATCACCGGCCGAATCGAAAAACTAGCGGGAGCCCCCGGGGAGCTGTTTTTT. Its translation is CAITGRIEKLAGAPGELFF.

This clonotype appeared many times. The gene calls are TRBV20-1 and TRBJ2-5; 10 bases are shared with TRBD2. The CDR3 extends over 16 amino acids. V shed 0 bases and J 4 bases; nucleotides not matched to a gene: 8. Per germline, CDR1 DFQATT and CDR2 SNEGSKA (reference sequence). The DNA of the CDR3 is TGCAGTGCTAGAGATCAGCGGGGGGGCCGGTTAGAGACCCAGTACTTC. Translating gives CSARDQRGGRLETQYF.

This clonotype has ten or more counts. This chain uses TRBV20-1 with TRBJ2-2; D may be TRBD1 or TRBD2 (5 bases each). The V gene's germline CDR1 is DFQATT and CDR2 SNEGSKA (reference sequence). V was cut by 3 bases and J by 4 bases, with 12 bases left in between. The CDR3 has 14 residues. CDR3 in amino acids: CSARGESGTGELFF. CDR3 nucleotides: TGCAGTGCTAGGGGGGAGTCGGGCACCGGGGAGCTGTTTTTT.

This clonotype has a count of ten or more. This chain connects TRBV24-1 to TRBJ1-4, with 8 positions matching TRBD1. Trimming at V came to 2 bases and at J to 8 bases, leaving 6 bases not matched to a gene. CDR3 size: 15 residues. Looked up from germline, CDR1 is KGHDR and CDR2 is SFDVKD. CDR3 sequence reads: CATSDSGTGAEKLFF. CDR3 nucleotides: TGTGCCACCAGTGATTCCGGGACAGGTGCCGAAAAACTGTTTTTT.

This clonotype was recorded at least ten times. The chain recombines TRBV10-2 with TRBJ2-7; the match to TRBD1 covers 12 bases. V shed 7 bases and J 5 bases; nucleotides not matched to a gene: 6. Germline CDR1 is WSHSY and CDR2 is SAAADI. CDR3 size: 14 residues. The DNA of the CDR3 is TGCGCCAGCACCCCGGGGACAGGGGGCGACGAGCAGTACTTC. Its translation is CASTPGTGGDEQYF.

The V call is TRBV12-3 or TRBV12-4, the J call TRBJ2-6; D unresolved. This CDR3 comprises 19 residues. V shed 6 bases and J shed 0 bases, with 21 bases lying between them. For the CDR3, the DNA is TGTGCCAGCAGCCCGCTCGGAGCCGCAAGTTACTCTGGGGCCAACGTCCTGACTTTC. It encodes CASSPLGAASYSGANVLTF.

The chain couples TRBV7-2 to TRBJ2-7; no clear D. Trimming removed 5 bases from V and 12 bases from J, with 17 bases in between. The CDR3 consists of 12 residues. CDR1 and CDR2 (germline): SGHTA, FQGNSA. CDR3 nucleotides: TGTGCCAGCAGCCCTGGGCAGAACGGTCTGTACTTC. Protein sequence: CASSPGQNGLYF.

V usage is TRBV10-3 and J usage is TRBJ2-1; 10 bases fit TRBD1. Germline V gene data show CDR1 as ENHRY and CDR2 as SYGVKD. With 2 bases clipped from V and 6 bases from J, the junction kept 4 bases outside the gene matches. The CDR3 is 15 residues long. The DNA of the CDR3 is TGTGCCATCAGTGAGGGGACAGGGGTGAGCAATGAGCAGTTCTTC. This gives the protein CAISEGTGVSNEQFF.

The CDR3 DNA is TGTGCCAGCAGTCCCAATCGTGGGAGCGCTCTCCTGGACGAGCAGTACTTC. Its translation: CASSPNRGSALLDEQYF. This chain joins TRBV19 and TRBJ2-7; tentatively, D is TRBD2 (5 bases). V dropped 9 bases and J dropped 5 bases, with 29 bases sitting between them. This CDR3 contains 17 residues. Germline CDR1 LNHDA, CDR2 SQIVND (reference sequence).

This clonotype was counted many times. The chain couples TRBV25-1 to TRBJ2-5, with 9 bases identical to TRBD2. Losses at the gene ends were 1 base for V and 5 bases for J; bases not matched to a gene: 8. This CDR3 has 16 residues. Germline CDR1 reads MGHDK; CDR2 reads SYGVNS. This CDR3 reads CASSESPLAGFETQYF. CDR3 coding DNA: TGTGCCAGCAGTGAATCCCCCCTAGCGGGGTTTGAGACCCAGTACTTC.

This clonotype came up a few times. J is TRBJ2-5 and V is TRBV7-9; TRBD2 matches at 12 bases. CDR3 length equals 15 residues. Germline lookup yields CDR1 SEHNR and CDR2 FQNEAQ (reference sequence). V lost 8 bases and J lost 4; bases outside the gene matches: 8. The CDR3 DNA follows: TGTGCCAGCTCCCCGACTAGCGGGAGTGTAGAGACCCAGTACTTC. Amino acid sequence: CASSPTSGSVETQYF.

This clonotype was found many times. This chain joins TRBV29-1 and TRBJ2-5; 10 nucleotides align to TRBD2. The CDR3 has 13 residues. With 4 bases clipped from V and 5 bases from J, the junction kept 4 bases outside the gene matches. Germline CDR1 and CDR2: SQVTM and ANQGSEA. The CDR3 loop is CSVGKLAGETQYF. For the CDR3, the DNA is TGCAGCGTTGGAAAACTAGCGGGGGAGACCCAGTACTTC.

This chain uses TRBV7-9 with TRBJ1-5; the D is unclear. This CDR3 contains 14 residues. Looked up from germline, CDR1 is SEHNR and CDR2 is FQNEAQ (reference sequence). V was trimmed by 5 bases and J by 3 bases, leaving 11 bases between them. The CDR3 spells CASSSSGVNQPQHF. The CDR3 DNA reads as TGTGCCAGCAGCAGCTCCGGGGTCAATCAGCCCCAGCATTTT.

The V and J genes are TRBV20-1 and TRBJ2-6; no firm D call. This CDR3 has 17 amino acids. CDR1 is DFQATT, CDR2 SNEGSKA, per germline (reference sequence). V dropped 2 bases and J dropped 0 bases, with 14 bases sitting between them. This CDR3 is CSARMADSSSGANVLTF. CDR3 coding DNA: TGCAGTGCTAGAATGGCGGATAGTTCCTCTGGGGCCAACGTCCTGACTTTC.

J is TRBJ1-6 and V is TRBV13, with 9 bases matching TRBD1. Per the germline V gene, CDR1 is PRHDT and CDR2 is FYEKMQ (reference sequence). V shed 2 bases, J shed 7 bases, and the junction held 15 bases outside the gene matches. The CDR3 totals 19 residues. The CDR3 spells CASSLTKPEGGTGNSPLHF. In nucleotides, the CDR3 is TGTGCCAGCAGCTTAACCAAGCCCGAAGGCGGGACAGGGAATTCACCCCTCCACTTT. The complete variable domain, with remaining parts taken from reference TRBV13 and TRBJ1-6, reads AAGVIQSPRHLIKEKRETATLKCYPIPRHDTVYWYQQGPGQDPQFLISFYEKMQSDKGSIPDRFSAQQFSDYHSELNMSSLELGDSALYFCASSLTKPEGGTGNSPLHFGNGTRLTVT.

This clonotype has a count of ten or more. V and J are TRBV6-5 and TRBJ1-2; D remains unclear. Germline V gives CDR1 MNHEY, CDR2 SVGAGI. CDR3 size: 14 residues. V was clipped by 7 bases and J by 4 bases, with 16 bases between them. CDR3 residues: CASTKAQGGYGYTF. The CDR3 coding sequence is TGTGCCAGCACCAAGGCCCAAGGTGGCTATGGCTACACCTTC.

About this clonotype itself: This may come from a read error, since a much larger clone is one base off. The CDR3 DNA sequence: TGTGCCATCAGTGGGGGGCTGTTCGGTGGCTACACCTTC. It translates to CAISGGLFGGYTF. The chain uses TRBV10-3 and TRBJ1-2, with D possibly matching TRBD1 (6 bases). The V and J ends lost 4 bases and 7 bases respectively, with 13 bases between them. Germline V gene data show CDR1 as ENHRY and CDR2 as SYGVKD. This CDR3 contains 13 residues.